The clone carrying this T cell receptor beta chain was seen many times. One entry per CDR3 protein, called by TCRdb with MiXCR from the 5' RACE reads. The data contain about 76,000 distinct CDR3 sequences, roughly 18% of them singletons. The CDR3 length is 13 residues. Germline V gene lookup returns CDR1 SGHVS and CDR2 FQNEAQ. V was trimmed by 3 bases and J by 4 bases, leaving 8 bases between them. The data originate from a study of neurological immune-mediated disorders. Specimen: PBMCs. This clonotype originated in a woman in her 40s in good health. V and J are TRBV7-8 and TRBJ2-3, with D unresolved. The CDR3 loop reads CASSFRGADTQYF. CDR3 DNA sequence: TGTGCCAGCAGCTTTAGAGGTGCAGATACGCAGTATTTT.